One TCR beta chain is described in this entry. The record originates from a study of T cell changes during pregnancy in multiple sclerosis. Method: immunoSEQ multiplex PCR; TCRdb's copy keeps in-frame clones and lacks some. This sample has around 81,000 clones; roughly 92% occur once, and the top ten carry over 3.5%. In germline, CDR1 is SNHLY, CDR2 FYNNEI. This CDR3 has 13 amino acids. V lost 6 bases and J lost 3, with 11 bases in between. The chain couples TRBV2 to TRBJ1-1; D gene uncertain. The sequence came from a female donor in good health, enrolled as a control in a pregnancy study. The sample was peripheral blood, taken after pregnancy. CDR3 in DNA: TGTGCCAGCAGCTACAAGAGGCACACTGAAGCTTTCTTT. Translated, it gives CASSYKRHTEAFF.